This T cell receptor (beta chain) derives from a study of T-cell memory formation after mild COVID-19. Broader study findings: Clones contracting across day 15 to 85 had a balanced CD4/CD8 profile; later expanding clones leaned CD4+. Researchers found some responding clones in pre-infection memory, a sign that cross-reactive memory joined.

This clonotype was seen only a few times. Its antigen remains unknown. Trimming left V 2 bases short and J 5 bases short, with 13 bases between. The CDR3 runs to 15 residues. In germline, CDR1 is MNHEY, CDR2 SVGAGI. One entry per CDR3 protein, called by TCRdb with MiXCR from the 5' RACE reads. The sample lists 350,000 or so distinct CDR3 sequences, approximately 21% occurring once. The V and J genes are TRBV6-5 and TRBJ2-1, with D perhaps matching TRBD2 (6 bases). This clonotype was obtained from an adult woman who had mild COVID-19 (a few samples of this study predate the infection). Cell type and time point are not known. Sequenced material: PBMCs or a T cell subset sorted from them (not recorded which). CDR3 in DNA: TGTGCCAGCAGTTACCCCCAGGGACTCGACAATGAGCAGTTCTTC. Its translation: CASSYPQGLDNEQFF.